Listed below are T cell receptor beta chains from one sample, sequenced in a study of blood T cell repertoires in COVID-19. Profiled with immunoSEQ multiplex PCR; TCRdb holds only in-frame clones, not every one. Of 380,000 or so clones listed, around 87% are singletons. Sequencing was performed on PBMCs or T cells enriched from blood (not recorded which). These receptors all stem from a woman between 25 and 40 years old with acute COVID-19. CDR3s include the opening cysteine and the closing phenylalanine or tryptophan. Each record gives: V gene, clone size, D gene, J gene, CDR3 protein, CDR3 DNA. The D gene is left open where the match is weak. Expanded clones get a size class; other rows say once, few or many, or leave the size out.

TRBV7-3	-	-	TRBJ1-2	CASSIDRNYGYTF	TGTGCCAGCAGCATCGACAGGAACTATGGCTACACCTTC
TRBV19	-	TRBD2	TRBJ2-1	CASTLRGGGRYNEQFF	TGTGCCAGTACTCTTAGGGGCGGGGGGCGCTACAATGAGCAGTTCTTC
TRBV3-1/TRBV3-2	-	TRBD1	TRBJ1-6	CASRTGGGSPLHF	TGTGCCAGCAGGACAGGGGGCGGTTCACCCCTCCACTTT
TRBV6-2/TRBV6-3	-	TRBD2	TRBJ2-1	CASSYSGLAGPSYNEQFF	TGTGCCAGCAGTTACTCTGGACTAGCGGGCCCCTCCTACAATGAGCAGTTCTTC
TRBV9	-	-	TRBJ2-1	CASSVGFSPGEQFF	TGTGCCAGCAGCGTAGGTTTCTCCCCGGGGGAGCAGTTCTTC
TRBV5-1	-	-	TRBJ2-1	CASSPRGLEQFF	TGCGCCAGCAGCCCGCGGGGGCTTGAGCAGTTCTTC
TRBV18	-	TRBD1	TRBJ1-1	CASSPGTGTDTEAFF	TGTGCCAGCTCACCTGGGACAGGGACTGACACTGAAGCTTTCTTT
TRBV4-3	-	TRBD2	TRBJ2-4	CASSQDTGGSKNIQYF	TGCGCCAGCAGCCAAGATACGGGGGGTTCCAAAAACATTCAGTACTTC
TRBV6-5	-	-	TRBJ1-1	CAISGMNTEAFF	TGTGCCATCAGCGGGATGAACACTGAAGCTTTCTTT
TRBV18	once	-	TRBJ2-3	CASSRLLQGGGTQYF	TGTGCCAGCTCACGACTATTGCAGGGAGGGGGTACGCAGTATTTT
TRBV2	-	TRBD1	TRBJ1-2	CASSIGQGYGYTF	TGTGCCAGCTCTATCGGACAGGGTTATGGCTACACCTTC
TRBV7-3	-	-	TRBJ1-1	CASSPRLSGMNTEAFF	TGTGCCAGCAGCCCCCGCCTCTCAGGAATGAACACTGAAGCTTTCTTT
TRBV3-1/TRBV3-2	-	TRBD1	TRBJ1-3	CASSSLTGLGNTIYF	TGTGCCAGCAGCTCGCTGACAGGGCTTGGAAACACCATATATTTT
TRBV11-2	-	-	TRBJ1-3	CASSLRGQPVDTIYF	TGTGCCAGCAGCTTAAGAGGACAGCCTGTTGACACCATATATTTT
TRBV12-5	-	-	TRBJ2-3	CASGFLDTQYF	TGTGCTAGTGGTTTCTTGGATACGCAGTATTTT